The rows below give T cell receptor beta chains drawn from one sample of a study of T cell changes during pregnancy in multiple sclerosis. Libraries were prepared by immunoSEQ multiplex PCR; TCRdb keeps only in-frame clonotypes and omits some of them. Of 45,000 or so clones in the sample, 80% to 95% were seen once. This material consisted of CD8+ T cells from peripheral blood mononuclear cells, taken in the second trimester of pregnancy. These TCRs come from a female donor with multiple sclerosis, enrolled in a pregnancy study. CDR3s include the opening cysteine and the closing phenylalanine or tryptophan. The D gene is left open where the match is weak. Rows may omit the clone size; those that give it use once, few, many or a size class.

v_call: TRBV23-1; clone_size: few; d_call: TRBD1; j_call: TRBJ1-6; cdr3_aa: CASSQYPSGQGFPYYNSPLHF; cdr3_nt: TGCGCCAGCAGTCAATACCCGTCGGGACAGGGATTCCCATACTATAATTCACCCCTCCACTTT
v_call: TRBV15; clone_size: .; d_call: .; j_call: TRBJ1-5; cdr3_aa: CATSRSQGSNQPQHF; cdr3_nt: TGTGCCACCAGCAGATCCCAGGGAAGCAATCAGCCCCAGCATTTT
v_call: TRBV9; clone_size: .; d_call: .; j_call: TRBJ2-3; cdr3_aa: CASSVVGGTDTQYF; cdr3_nt: TGTGCCAGCAGCGTAGTCGGCGGGACAGATACGCAGTATTTT
v_call: TRBV9; clone_size: .; d_call: .; j_call: TRBJ2-7; cdr3_aa: CASSVAGGPYEQYF; cdr3_nt: TGTGCCAGCAGCGTAGCCGGGGGACCCTACGAGCAGTACTTC
v_call: TRBV4-2; clone_size: .; d_call: .; j_call: TRBJ2-7; cdr3_aa: CASSQESADEQYF; cdr3_nt: TGTGCCAGCAGCCAAGAGTCGGCGGACGAGCAGTACTTC
v_call: TRBV5-4; clone_size: .; d_call: .; j_call: TRBJ2-4; cdr3_aa: CASSLRREKGIGIQYF; cdr3_nt: TGTGCCAGCAGCCTACGCAGGGAAAAGGGAATTGGGATTCAGTACTTC
v_call: TRBV9; clone_size: .; d_call: TRBD1; j_call: TRBJ2-7; cdr3_aa: CASSPNGQVSYEQYF; cdr3_nt: TGTGCCAGCAGCCCTAACGGACAGGTCTCCTACGAGCAGTACTTC
v_call: TRBV6-4; clone_size: medium-sized; d_call: TRBD2; j_call: TRBJ2-3; cdr3_aa: CASSSGGGQDTQYF; cdr3_nt: TGTGCCAGCAGTAGCGGGGGGGGACAGGATACGCAGTATTTT
v_call: TRBV9; clone_size: .; d_call: .; j_call: TRBJ2-1; cdr3_aa: CASSVGGSFYEQFF; cdr3_nt: TGTGCCAGCAGCGTAGGTGGCAGTTTTTATGAGCAGTTCTTC
v_call: TRBV10-2; clone_size: .; d_call: .; j_call: TRBJ2-7; cdr3_aa: CASSKEGSSYEQYF; cdr3_nt: TGCGCCAGCAGTAAGGAGGGGAGCTCCTACGAGCAGTACTTC
v_call: TRBV7-6; clone_size: once; d_call: TRBD1; j_call: TRBJ2-1; cdr3_aa: CASSEDRKDYNEQFF; cdr3_nt: TGTGCCAGCAGCGAGGACAGGAAGGACTACAATGAGCAGTTCTTC
v_call: TRBV5-6; clone_size: .; d_call: TRBD2; j_call: TRBJ2-7; cdr3_aa: CASSWASGGLISYEQYF; cdr3_nt: TGTGCCAGCAGCTGGGCTAGCGGGGGCCTTATCTCCTACGAGCAGTACTTC
v_call: TRBV5-6; clone_size: .; d_call: TRBD1; j_call: TRBJ1-1; cdr3_aa: CASSFNRGGTEAFF; cdr3_nt: TGTGCCAGCAGCTTCAACAGGGGGGGCACTGAAGCTTTCTTT
v_call: TRBV30; clone_size: .; d_call: TRBD1; j_call: TRBJ1-1; cdr3_aa: CAWSWLRGETEAFF; cdr3_nt: TGTGCCTGGAGTTGGCTCAGGGGGGAAACTGAAGCTTTCTTT
v_call: TRBV27; clone_size: .; d_call: .; j_call: TRBJ1-5; cdr3_aa: CASSTGNSNQPQHF; cdr3_nt: TGTGCCAGCAGCACAGGGAATAGCAATCAGCCCCAGCATTTT
v_call: TRBV7-9; clone_size: .; d_call: .; j_call: TRBJ1-2; cdr3_aa: CASSGLTPNEGTINYGYTF; cdr3_nt: TGTGCCAGCAGCGGGCTTACCCCAAATGAAGGGACAATAAACTATGGCTACACCTTC
v_call: TRBV5-1; clone_size: .; d_call: .; j_call: TRBJ1-1; cdr3_aa: CASSLSEGQYRMNTEAFF; cdr3_nt: TGCGCCAGCAGCTTGTCTGAGGGTCAATATCGTATGAACACTGAAGCTTTCTTT
v_call: TRBV25-1; clone_size: once; d_call: .; j_call: TRBJ1-2; cdr3_aa: CASNRGHNYGYTF; cdr3_nt: TGTGCCAGCAATAGGGGACATAACTATGGCTACACCTTC
v_call: TRBV11-3; clone_size: .; d_call: TRBD1; j_call: TRBJ1-1; cdr3_aa: CASSQTGPTEAFF; cdr3_nt: TGTGCCAGCAGCCAGACAGGGCCCACTGAAGCTTTCTTT
v_call: TRBV11-3; clone_size: .; d_call: .; j_call: TRBJ2-3; cdr3_aa: CASSFRATDTQYF; cdr3_nt: TGTGCCAGCAGCTTCCGCGCCACAGATACGCAGTATTTT
v_call: TRBV2; clone_size: .; d_call: TRBD1; j_call: TRBJ2-3; cdr3_aa: CASSANRGNLLDTQYF; cdr3_nt: TGTGCCAGCAGTGCAAACAGGGGGAATCTGTTGGATACGCAGTATTTT
v_call: TRBV6-6; clone_size: .; d_call: .; j_call: TRBJ2-5; cdr3_aa: CASSYPGYQETQYF; cdr3_nt: TGTGCCAGCAGTTACCCAGGGTACCAAGAGACCCAGTACTTC
v_call: TRBV15; clone_size: .; d_call: .; j_call: TRBJ1-6; cdr3_aa: CATSNLRAYNSPLHF; cdr3_nt: TGTGCCACCAGCAATCTCAGGGCCTATAATTCACCCCTCCACTTT
v_call: TRBV9; clone_size: .; d_call: TRBD1; j_call: TRBJ2-4; cdr3_aa: CASSQGTGSADIQYF; cdr3_nt: TGTGCCAGTAGTCAAGGGACAGGGTCGGCGGACATTCAGTACTTC